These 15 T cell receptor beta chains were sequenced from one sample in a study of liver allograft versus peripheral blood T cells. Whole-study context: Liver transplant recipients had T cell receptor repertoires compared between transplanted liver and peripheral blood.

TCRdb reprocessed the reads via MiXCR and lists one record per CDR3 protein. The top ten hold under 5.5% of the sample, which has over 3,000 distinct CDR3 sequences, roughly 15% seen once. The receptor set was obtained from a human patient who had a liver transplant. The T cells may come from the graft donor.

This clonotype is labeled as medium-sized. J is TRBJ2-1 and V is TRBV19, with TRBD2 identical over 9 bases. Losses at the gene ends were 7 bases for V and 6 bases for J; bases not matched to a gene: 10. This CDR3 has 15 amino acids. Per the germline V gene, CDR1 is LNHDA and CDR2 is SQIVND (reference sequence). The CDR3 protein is CASNDLGLASNEQFF. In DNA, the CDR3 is TGTGCCAGTAACGATTTGGGACTAGCTAGCAATGAGCAGTTCTTC.

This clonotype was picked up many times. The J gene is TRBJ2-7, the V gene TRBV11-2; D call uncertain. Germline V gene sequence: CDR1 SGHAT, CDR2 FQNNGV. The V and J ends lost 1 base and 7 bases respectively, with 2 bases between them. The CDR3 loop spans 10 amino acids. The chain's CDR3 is CASSLGEQYF. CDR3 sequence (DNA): TGTGCCAGCAGCTTAGGGGAGCAGTACTTC.

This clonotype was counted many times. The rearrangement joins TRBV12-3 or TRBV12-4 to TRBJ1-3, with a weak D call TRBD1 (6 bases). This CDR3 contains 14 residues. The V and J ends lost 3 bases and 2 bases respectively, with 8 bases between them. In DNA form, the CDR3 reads TGTGCCAGCAGTTTCGGGGGGCCTGGAAACACCATATATTTT. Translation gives CASSFGGPGNTIYF.

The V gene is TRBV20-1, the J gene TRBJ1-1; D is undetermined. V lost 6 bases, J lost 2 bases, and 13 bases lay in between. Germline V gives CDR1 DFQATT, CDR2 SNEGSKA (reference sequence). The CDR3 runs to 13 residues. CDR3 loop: CSAASDGNTEAFF. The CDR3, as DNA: TGCAGTGCGGCGAGCGACGGAAACACTGAAGCTTTCTTT.

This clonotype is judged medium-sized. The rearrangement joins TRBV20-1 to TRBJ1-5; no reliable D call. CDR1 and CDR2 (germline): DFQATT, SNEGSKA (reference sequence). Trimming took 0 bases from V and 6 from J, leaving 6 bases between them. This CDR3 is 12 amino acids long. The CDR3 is CSARDGSQPQHF. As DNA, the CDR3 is TGCAGTGCTAGAGATGGGAGTCAGCCCCAGCATTTT.

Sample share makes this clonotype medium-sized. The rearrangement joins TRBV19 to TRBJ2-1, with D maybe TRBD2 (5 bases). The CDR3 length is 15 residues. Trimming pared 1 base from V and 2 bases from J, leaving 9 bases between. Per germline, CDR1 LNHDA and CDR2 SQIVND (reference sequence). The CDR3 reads CASSIGGPTYNEQFF. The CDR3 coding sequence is TGTGCCAGTAGTATAGGCGGGCCAACCTACAATGAGCAGTTCTTC.

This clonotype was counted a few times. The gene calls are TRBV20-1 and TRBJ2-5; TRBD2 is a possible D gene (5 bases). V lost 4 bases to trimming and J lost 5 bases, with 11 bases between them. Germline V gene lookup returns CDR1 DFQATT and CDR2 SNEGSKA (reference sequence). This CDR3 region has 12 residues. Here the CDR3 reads CSANRGVETQYF. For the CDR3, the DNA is TGCAGTGCTAATCGGGGAGTGGAGACCCAGTACTTC.

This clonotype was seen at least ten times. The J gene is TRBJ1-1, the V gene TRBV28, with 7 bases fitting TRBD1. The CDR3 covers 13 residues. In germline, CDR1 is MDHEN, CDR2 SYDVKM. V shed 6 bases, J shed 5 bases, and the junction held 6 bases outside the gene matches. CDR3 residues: CASRRQGGTEAFF. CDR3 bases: TGTGCCAGCAGGCGACAGGGAGGAACTGAAGCTTTCTTT.

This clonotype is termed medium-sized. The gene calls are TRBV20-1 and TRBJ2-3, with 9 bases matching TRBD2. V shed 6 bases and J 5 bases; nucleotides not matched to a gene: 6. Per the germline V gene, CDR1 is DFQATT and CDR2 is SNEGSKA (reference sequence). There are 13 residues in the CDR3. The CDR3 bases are TGCAGTGCCAGTTCGACTAGCGGAGATACGCAGTATTTT. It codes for CSASSTSGDTQYF.

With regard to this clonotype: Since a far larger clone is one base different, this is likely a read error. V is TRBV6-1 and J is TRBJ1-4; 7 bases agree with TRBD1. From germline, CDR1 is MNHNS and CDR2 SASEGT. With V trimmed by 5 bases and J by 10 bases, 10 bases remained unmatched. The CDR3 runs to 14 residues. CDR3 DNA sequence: TGTGCCAGCAGTCATTCTACAGGGGAGGGAAAACTGTTTTTT. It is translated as CASSHSTGEGKLFF.

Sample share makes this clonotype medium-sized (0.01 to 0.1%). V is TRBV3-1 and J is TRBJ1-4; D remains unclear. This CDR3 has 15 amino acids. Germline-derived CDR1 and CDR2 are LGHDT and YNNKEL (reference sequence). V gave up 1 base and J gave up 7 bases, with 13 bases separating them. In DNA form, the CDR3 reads TGTGCCAGCAGCCAAGGGGGAACCTGGGGTGAAAAACTGTTTTTT. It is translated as CASSQGGTWGEKLFF.

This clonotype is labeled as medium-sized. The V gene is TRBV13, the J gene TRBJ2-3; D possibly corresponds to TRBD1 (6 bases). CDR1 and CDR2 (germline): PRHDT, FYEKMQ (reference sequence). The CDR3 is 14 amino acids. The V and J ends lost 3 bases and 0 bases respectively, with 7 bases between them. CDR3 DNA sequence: TGTGCCAGCAGCTTGGGGGCTAGCACAGATACGCAGTATTTT. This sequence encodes CASSLGASTDTQYF.

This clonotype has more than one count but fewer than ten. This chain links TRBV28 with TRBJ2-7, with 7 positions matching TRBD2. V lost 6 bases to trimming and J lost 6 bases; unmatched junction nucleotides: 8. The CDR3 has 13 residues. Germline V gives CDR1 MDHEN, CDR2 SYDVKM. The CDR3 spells CASSPGGISEQYF. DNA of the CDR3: TGTGCCAGCAGCCCGGGAGGTATATCCGAGCAGTACTTC.

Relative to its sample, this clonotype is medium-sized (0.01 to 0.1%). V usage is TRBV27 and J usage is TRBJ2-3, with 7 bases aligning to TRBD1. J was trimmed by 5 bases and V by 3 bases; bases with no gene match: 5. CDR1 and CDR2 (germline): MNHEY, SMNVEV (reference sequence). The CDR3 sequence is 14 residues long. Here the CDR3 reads CASSLLRGIDTQYF. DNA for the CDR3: TGTGCCAGCAGTTTGCTCAGGGGGATAGATACGCAGTATTTT.

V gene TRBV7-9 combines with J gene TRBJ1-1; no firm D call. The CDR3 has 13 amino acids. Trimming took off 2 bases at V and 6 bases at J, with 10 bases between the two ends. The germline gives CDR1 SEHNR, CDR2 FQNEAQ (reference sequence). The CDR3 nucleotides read TGTGCCAGCAGCTTATCTATGGGGTCTGAAGCTTTCTTT. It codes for CASSLSMGSEAFF.